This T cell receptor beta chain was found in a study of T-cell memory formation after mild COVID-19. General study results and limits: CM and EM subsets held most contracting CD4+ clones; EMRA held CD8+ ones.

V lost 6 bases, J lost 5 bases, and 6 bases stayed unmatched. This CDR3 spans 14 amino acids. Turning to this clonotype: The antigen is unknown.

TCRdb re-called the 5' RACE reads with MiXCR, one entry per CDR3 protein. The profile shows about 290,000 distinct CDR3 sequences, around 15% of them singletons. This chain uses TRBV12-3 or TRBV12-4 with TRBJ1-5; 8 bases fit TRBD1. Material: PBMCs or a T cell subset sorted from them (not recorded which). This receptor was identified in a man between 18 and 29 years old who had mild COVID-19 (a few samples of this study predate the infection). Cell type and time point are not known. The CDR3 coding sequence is TGTGCCAGCAGAGCCAGGGGGCCGGATCAGCCCCAGCATTTT. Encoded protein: CASRARGPDQPQHF.